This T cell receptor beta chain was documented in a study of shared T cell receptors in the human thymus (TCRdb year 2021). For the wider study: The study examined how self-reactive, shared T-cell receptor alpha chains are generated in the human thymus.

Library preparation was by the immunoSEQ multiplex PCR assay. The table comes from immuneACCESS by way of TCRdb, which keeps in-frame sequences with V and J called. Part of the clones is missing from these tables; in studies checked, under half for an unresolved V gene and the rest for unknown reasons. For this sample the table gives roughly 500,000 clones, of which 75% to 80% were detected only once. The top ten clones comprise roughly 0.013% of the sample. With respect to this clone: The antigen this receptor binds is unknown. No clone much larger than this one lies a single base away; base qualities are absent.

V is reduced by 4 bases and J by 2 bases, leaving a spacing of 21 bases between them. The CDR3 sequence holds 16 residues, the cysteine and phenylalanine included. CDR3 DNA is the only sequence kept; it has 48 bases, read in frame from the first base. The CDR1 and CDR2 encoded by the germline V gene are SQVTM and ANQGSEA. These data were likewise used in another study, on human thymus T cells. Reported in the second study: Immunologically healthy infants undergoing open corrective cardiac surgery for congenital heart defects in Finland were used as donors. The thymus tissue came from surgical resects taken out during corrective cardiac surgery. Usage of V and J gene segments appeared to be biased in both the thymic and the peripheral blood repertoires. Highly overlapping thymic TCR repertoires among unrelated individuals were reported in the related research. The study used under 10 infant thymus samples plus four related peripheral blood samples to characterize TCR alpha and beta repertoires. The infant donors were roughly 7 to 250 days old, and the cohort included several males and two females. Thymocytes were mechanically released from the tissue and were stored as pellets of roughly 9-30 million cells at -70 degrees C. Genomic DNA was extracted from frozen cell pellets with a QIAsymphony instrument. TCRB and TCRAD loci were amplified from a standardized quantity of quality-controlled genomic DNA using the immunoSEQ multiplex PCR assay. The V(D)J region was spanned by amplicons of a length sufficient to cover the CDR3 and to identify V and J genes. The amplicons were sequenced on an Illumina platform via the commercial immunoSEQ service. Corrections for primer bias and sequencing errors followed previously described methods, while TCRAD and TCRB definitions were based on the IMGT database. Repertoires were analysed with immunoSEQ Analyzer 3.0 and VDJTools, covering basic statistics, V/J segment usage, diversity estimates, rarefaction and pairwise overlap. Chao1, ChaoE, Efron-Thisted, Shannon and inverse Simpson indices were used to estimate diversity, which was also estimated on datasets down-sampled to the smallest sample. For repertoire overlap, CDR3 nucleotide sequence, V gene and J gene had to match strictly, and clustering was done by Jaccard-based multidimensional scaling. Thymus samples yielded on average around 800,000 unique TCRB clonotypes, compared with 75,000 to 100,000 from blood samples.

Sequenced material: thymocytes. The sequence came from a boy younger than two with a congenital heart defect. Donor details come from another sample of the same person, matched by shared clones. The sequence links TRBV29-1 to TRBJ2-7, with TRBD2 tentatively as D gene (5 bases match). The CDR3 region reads CSVVKGRGLRTYEQYF. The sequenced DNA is TGCAGCGTTGTCAAGGGCCGGGGTCTCCGGACCTACGAGCAGTACTTC.